This is a list of T cell receptor beta chains from one sample in a study of blood T cells in healthy people across ages. TCRdb passed the 5' RACE reads through MiXCR, listing each CDR3 protein once. The sample yields almost 300,000 distinct CDR3 sequences, around 30% seen once. Source material: blood. The receptors were gathered from a woman in her 70s in good health. Each CDR3 is given with its conserved first and last residue. Fields, in order: V gene, D gene, clone size, J gene, CDR3 protein, CDR3 DNA. A D gene is named only where the DNA matches it firmly. Rows give clone size only sometimes, using once, few, many, or a class for an expanded clone.

>TRBV12-3/TRBV12-4|NA|NA|TRBJ1-2
CATSFRDDYGYTF
TGTGCCACCAGTTTCAGGGACGACTATGGCTACACCTTC
>TRBV13|TRBD2|NA|TRBJ2-1
CASSARLAENNEQFF
TGTGCCAGCAGCGCCAGACTAGCGGAGAACAATGAGCAGTTCTTC
>TRBV9|NA|NA|TRBJ1-1
CASSGNSQGLEAFF
TGTGCCAGCAGCGGTAACAGCCAGGGGCTTGAAGCTTTCTTT
>TRBV6-2/TRBV6-3|NA|many|TRBJ2-7
CASSTGRSEQYF
TGTGCCAGCAGTACTGGGAGGAGCGAGCAGTACTTC
>TRBV20-1|TRBD2|NA|TRBJ2-1
CSARPLREINEQFF
TGCAGTGCCCGGCCATTGCGGGAGATCAATGAGCAGTTCTTC
>TRBV10-3|TRBD2|many|TRBJ2-1
CAISESRALAGHNEQFF
TGTGCCATCAGTGAGTCGAGAGCGCTAGCGGGACACAATGAGCAGTTCTTC
>TRBV20-1|NA|many|TRBJ1-1
CSAPRIPFEAFF
TGCAGTGCCCCCAGAATCCCTTTTGAAGCTTTCTTT
>TRBV28|TRBD1|NA|TRBJ2-5
CASSPYGTGGIETQYF
TGTGCCAGCAGTCCGTACGGGACAGGGGGCATCGAGACCCAGTACTTC
>TRBV20-1|TRBD2|NA|TRBJ2-3
CSAFSRDYTDTQYF
TGCAGTGCTTTTTCCCGGGACTACACAGATACGCAGTATTTT
>TRBV2|TRBD2|NA|TRBJ2-1
CASSDRTSGSSEQFF
TGTGCCAGCAGTGATAGGACTAGCGGGAGCAGCGAGCAGTTCTTC
>TRBV5-6|NA|few|TRBJ1-3
CASSLDWGSGNTIYF
TGTGCCAGCAGCTTGGATTGGGGTTCTGGAAACACCATATATTTT
>TRBV7-3|TRBD2|NA|TRBJ2-2
CASSLGLAGSGELFF
TGTGCCAGCAGCTTAGGACTAGCGGGATCCGGGGAGCTGTTTTTT
>TRBV20-1|TRBD2|NA|TRBJ2-1
CSADLSGRANEQFF
TGCAGTGCTGACCTTAGCGGGAGGGCCAATGAGCAGTTCTTC
>TRBV3-1|NA|NA|TRBJ1-2
CASSQMRGTHYGHTF
TGTGCCAGCAGCCAAATGAGAGGGACCCACTATGGCCACACCTTC
>TRBV21-1|NA|many|TRBJ1-3
CASSKQGKGNTIYF
TGTGCCAGCAGCAAACAGGGGAAGGGAAACACCATATATTTT
>TRBV20-1|TRBD2|many|TRBJ2-7
CSAPAGTSGYEQYF
TGCAGTGCCCCCGCCGGGACTAGCGGGTACGAGCAGTACTTC
>TRBV20-1|NA|many|TRBJ2-7
CSASLAAYEQYF
TGCAGTGCTAGCTTAGCAGCCTACGAGCAGTACTTC
>TRBV7-9|NA|NA|TRBJ1-4
CASSFLPGNPTNEKLFF
TGTGCCAGCAGCTTCCTTCCGGGGAACCCAACTAATGAAAAACTGTTTTTT
>TRBV18|NA|NA|TRBJ1-4
CASSPDAAGRKEKLFF
TGTGCCAGCTCACCTGACGCGGCAGGGAGGAAGGAAAAACTGTTTTTT
>TRBV4-1|TRBD2|NA|TRBJ2-1
CASSQGRAGGLNEQFF
TGCGCCAGCAGCCAAGGTAGAGCGGGAGGACTCAATGAGCAGTTCTTC
>TRBV7-8|TRBD1|few|TRBJ2-5
CASSASGTGRETQYF
TGTGCCAGCAGCGCATCCGGGACAGGGAGAGAGACCCAGTACTTC
>TRBV28|NA|NA|TRBJ2-7
CANGPTLYEQYF
TGTGCCAACGGCCCGACCCTCTACGAGCAGTACTTC
>TRBV7-8|NA|NA|TRBJ2-5
CASSAGGGAETQYF
TGTGCCAGCAGCGCCGGTGGGGGCGCAGAGACCCAGTACTTC
>TRBV5-1|NA|NA|TRBJ1-1
CASSLGGVAEAFF
TGCGCCAGCAGCTTGGGCGGGGTCGCTGAAGCTTTCTTT
>TRBV7-2|TRBD1|few|TRBJ1-2
CASSSLRTGGYYGYTF
TGTGCCAGCAGCTCCCTGCGGACAGGGGGCTACTATGGCTACACCTTC
>TRBV6-6|TRBD1|NA|TRBJ1-1
CASRLTGAAEAFF
TGTGCCAGCAGATTGACAGGGGCGGCTGAAGCTTTCTTT
>TRBV20-1|NA|few|TRBJ1-1
CSARDDGAGWFNTEAFF
TGCAGTGCTAGAGATGATGGGGCAGGGTGGTTTAACACTGAAGCTTTCTTT
>TRBV7-2|TRBD2|NA|TRBJ2-7
CASSLASSGSQSYEQYF
TGTGCCAGCAGCTTAGCGTCTAGCGGGAGCCAATCCTACGAGCAGTACTTC
>TRBV7-2|NA|few|TRBJ1-4
CASSSSQGPNEKLFF
TGTGCCAGCAGCTCGTCTCAGGGGCCTAATGAAAAACTGTTTTTT
>TRBV28|TRBD1|NA|TRBJ2-7
CASSEPPRGPYEQYF
TGTGCCAGCAGTGAGCCCCCCAGGGGGCCCTACGAGCAGTACTTC
>TRBV5-1|TRBD2|NA|TRBJ2-1
CASSWTSGGNNEQFF
TGCGCCAGCAGCTGGACTAGCGGGGGAAACAATGAGCAGTTCTTC
>TRBV20-1|TRBD1|NA|TRBJ2-1
CSASPPGQGPGRTYNEQFF
TGCAGTGCTTCTCCCCCGGGACAGGGGCCAGGGAGAACCTACAATGAGCAGTTCTTC
>TRBV28|NA|few|TRBJ1-2
CASSNHGYTF
TGTGCCAGCAGCAATCATGGCTACACCTTC
>TRBV6-2/TRBV6-3|NA|NA|TRBJ2-7
CASRGDPWSSYEQYF
TGTGCCAGCCGGGGAGACCCCTGGAGCTCCTACGAGCAGTACTTC
>TRBV28|NA|many|TRBJ2-1
CASSLSPSSYNEQFF
TGTGCCAGCAGTTTAAGCCCTAGCTCATACAATGAGCAGTTCTTC
>TRBV15|NA|NA|TRBJ2-1
CATRAGSGNEQFF
TGTGCCACCCGTGCCGGGAGTGGGAATGAGCAGTTCTTC
>TRBV15|NA|few|TRBJ1-1
CATSPIHRNTEAFF
TGTGCCACCAGCCCGATACACAGGAACACTGAAGCTTTCTTT
>TRBV28|NA|many|TRBJ1-2
CASSSRAGYGYTF
TGTGCCAGCAGTTCCCGGGCGGGCTATGGCTACACCTTC
>TRBV10-3|TRBD1|NA|TRBJ1-5
CATAGTEDQPQHF
TGTGCCACCGCCGGGACAGAAGATCAGCCCCAGCATTTT
>TRBV6-1|TRBD1|few|TRBJ1-6
CASSKTTGQGASPLHF
TGTGCCAGCAGTAAAACTACGGGACAGGGGGCTTCACCCCTCCACTTT
>TRBV7-6|TRBD2|few|TRBJ2-7
CASSSGEGVLAGGYRTYEQYF
TGTGCCAGCAGTTCAGGGGAGGGGGTACTAGCGGGAGGCTATAGAACCTACGAGCAGTACTTC